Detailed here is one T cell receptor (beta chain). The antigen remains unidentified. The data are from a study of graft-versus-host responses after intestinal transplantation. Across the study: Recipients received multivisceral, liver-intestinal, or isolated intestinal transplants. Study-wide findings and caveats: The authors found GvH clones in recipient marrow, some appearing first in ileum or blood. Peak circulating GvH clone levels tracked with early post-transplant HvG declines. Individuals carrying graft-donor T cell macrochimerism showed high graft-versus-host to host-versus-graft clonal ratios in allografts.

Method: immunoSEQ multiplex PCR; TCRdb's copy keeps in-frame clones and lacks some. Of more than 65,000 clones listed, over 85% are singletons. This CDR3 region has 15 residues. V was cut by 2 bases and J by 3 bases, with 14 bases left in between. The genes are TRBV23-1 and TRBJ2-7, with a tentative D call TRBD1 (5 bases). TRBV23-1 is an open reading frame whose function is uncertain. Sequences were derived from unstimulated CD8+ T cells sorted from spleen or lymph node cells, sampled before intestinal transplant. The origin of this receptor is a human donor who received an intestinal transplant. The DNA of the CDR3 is TGCGCCAGCAGTCAAACCCACGACAGATTCTACGAGCAGTACTTC. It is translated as CASSQTHDRFYEQYF.